The rows below give T cell receptor beta chains drawn from one sample of a study of blood T cells in healthy people across ages. TCRdb recomputed calls from the 5' RACE reads with MiXCR, one row per CDR3 protein. The table has over 1.5 million distinct CDR3 sequences, around half seen once. Material: blood. Receptor source: a middle-aged woman in good health. The CDR3 runs from the conserved cysteine through the conserved F or W. The D gene is left open where the match is weak. A row's size may be missing; if present it is once, few, many or a size class.

abundance	v_gene	d_gene	j_gene	CDR3aa	CDR3nt
-	TRBV7-9	TRBD1	TRBJ1-5	CASSRRGGGTAASNQPQHF	TGTGCCAGCAGCCGTCGGGGTGGAGGGACAGCAGCTAGCAATCAGCCCCAGCATTTT
-	TRBV7-6	-	TRBJ2-5	CASSSAGQTQYF	TGTGCCAGCAGCAGCGCGGGGCAGACCCAGTACTTC
-	TRBV7-6	-	TRBJ2-1	CASSPRWLGSGDSSYNEQFF	TGTGCCAGCAGCCCCCGTTGGTTGGGGAGCGGGGACAGCTCTTACAATGAGCAGTTCTTC
once	TRBV6-2/TRBV6-3	-	TRBJ2-7	CASKMTGSYEQYF	TGTGCCAGTAAAATGACAGGTTCCTACGAGCAGTACTTC
-	TRBV9	-	TRBJ2-5	CASGNQQGHGEQYF	TGTGCCAGCGGCAACCAACAGGGACATGGGGAGCAGTACTTC
few	TRBV4-2	TRBD1	TRBJ1-2	CASSQAPGQGASGYTF	TGTGCCAGCAGCCAAGCCCCGGGACAGGGGGCGAGTGGCTACACCTTC
-	TRBV29-1	-	TRBJ2-5	CSVVWGGALGVVQETQYF	TGCAGTGTTGTCTGGGGGGGGGCACTCGGAGTGGTCCAAGAGACCCAGTACTTC
-	TRBV27	TRBD1	TRBJ2-7	CASSLSAPGQGFSYEQYF	TGTGCCAGCAGTTTATCGGCCCCGGGACAGGGGTTCTCCTACGAGCAGTACTTC
-	TRBV4-2	-	TRBJ2-7	CASSQEVGRSSYEQYF	TGTGCCAGCAGCCAAGAGGTAGGACGGAGCTCCTACGAGCAGTACTTC
-	TRBV7-6	TRBD2	TRBJ2-3	CASSPWERGVADTQYF	TGTGCCAGCAGCCCATGGGAGCGGGGGGTGGCAGATACGCAGTATTTT
-	TRBV5-1	-	TRBJ2-1	CASSLAGGREEQFF	TGCGCCAGCAGCTTGGCGGGGGGCCGGGAAGAGCAGTTCTTC
few	TRBV7-2	-	TRBJ2-5	CASSPYPGHEETQYF	TGTGCCAGCAGCCCGTACCCGGGACACGAAGAGACCCAGTACTTC
-	TRBV29-1	-	TRBJ2-7	CGGSYNEQYF	TGTGGGGGCTCCTACAATGAGCAGTACTTC
-	TRBV12-5	-	TRBJ2-1	CASGLGYNEQFF	TGTGCTAGTGGTTTGGGTTACAATGAGCAGTTCTTC
-	TRBV15	-	TRBJ2-5	CATSSGQGQYF	TGTGCCACCAGCAGTGGTCAGGGTCAGTACTTC
once	TRBV20-1	-	TRBJ1-5	CSARLQLNQPQHF	TGCAGTGCTAGACTGCAGCTGAATCAGCCCCAGCATTTT
-	TRBV27	TRBD2	TRBJ2-5	CASSNSGVQETQYF	TGTGCCAGCAGCAATAGCGGGGTGCAAGAGACCCAGTACTTC
-	TRBV6-2/TRBV6-3	-	TRBJ1-4	CASSHDRRGEKLFF	TGTGCCAGCAGTCACGATAGAAGGGGAGAAAAACTGTTTTTT
-	TRBV20-1	-	TRBJ2-5	CSVPDSQETQYF	TGCAGTGTCCCGGACAGCCAAGAGACCCAGTACTTC
few	TRBV7-2	TRBD2	TRBJ2-1	CASSLALAGGGEQFF	TGTGCCAGCAGCTTAGCACTAGCGGGGGGAGGTGAGCAGTTCTTC
-	TRBV7-2	TRBD1	TRBJ2-7	CASSLDDRGRVIDEQYF	TGTGCCAGCAGCTTAGACGACAGGGGGCGAGTTATAGACGAGCAGTACTTC
-	TRBV20-1	TRBD1	TRBJ1-6	CSALGQGVSPLHF	TGCAGTGCCCTCGGACAGGGGGTTTCACCCCTCCACTTT
once	TRBV20-1	-	TRBJ1-2	CSADGVYGYTF	TGCAGTGCCGATGGTGTCTATGGCTACACCTTC